This TCR beta chain was retrieved from a study of blood T cell repertoires in COVID-19. Across the whole study: PBMCs, B-cell-depleted T cells, or T cells were the source of the cDNA or gDNA that made up the material.

The CDR3 is 14 residues long. Trimming shortened V by 5 bases and J by 2 bases, and 13 bases separated the two germline ends. The germline V gene has CDR1 SNHLY and CDR2 FYNNEI. Under the authors' procedure: For nucleated cells, counts were estimated from reference gene primer amplification. TCRdb keeps only in-frame clones here, not all; method: immunoSEQ multiplex PCR. V, J and clone size were drawn from that table, and D and trimming were deduced from the DNA. Of 80,000 to 100,000 clones listed, 86% are singletons. The sequence came from a woman of 80 years or more with acute or convalescent COVID-19. The chain couples TRBV2 to TRBJ2-7; tentatively, D is TRBD1 (6 bases). The sequencing sample was made of peripheral blood. The CDR3 sequence is CASSPGQSPYEQYF. The DNA for the CDR3 is TGTGCCAGCAGTCCCGGACAGTCTCCCTACGAGCAGTACTTC.